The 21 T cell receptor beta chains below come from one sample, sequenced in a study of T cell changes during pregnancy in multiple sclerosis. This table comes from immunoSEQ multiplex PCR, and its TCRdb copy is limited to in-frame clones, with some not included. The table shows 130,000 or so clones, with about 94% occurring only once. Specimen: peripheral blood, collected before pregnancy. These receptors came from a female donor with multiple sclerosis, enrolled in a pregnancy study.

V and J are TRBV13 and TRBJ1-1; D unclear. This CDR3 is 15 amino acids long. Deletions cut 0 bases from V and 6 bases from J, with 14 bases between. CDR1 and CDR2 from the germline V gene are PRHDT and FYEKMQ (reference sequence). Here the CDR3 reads CASSLGTPFHAEAFF. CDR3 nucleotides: TGTGCCAGCAGCTTAGGGACACCCTTCCACGCTGAAGCTTTCTTT.

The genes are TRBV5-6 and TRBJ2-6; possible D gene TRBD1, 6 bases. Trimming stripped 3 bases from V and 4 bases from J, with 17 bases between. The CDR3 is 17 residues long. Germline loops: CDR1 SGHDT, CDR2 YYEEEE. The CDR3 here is CASSWGQVDSGANVLTF. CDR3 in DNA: TGTGCCAGCAGCTGGGGGCAGGTAGATTCAGGGGCCAACGTCCTGACTTTC.

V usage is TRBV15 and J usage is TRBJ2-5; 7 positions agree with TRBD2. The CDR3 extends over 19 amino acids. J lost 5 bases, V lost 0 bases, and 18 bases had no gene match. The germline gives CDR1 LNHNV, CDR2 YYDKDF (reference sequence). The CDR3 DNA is TGTGCCACCAGCAGAGATGGCCGACTAGCAGAGAATGTATGGGAGACCCAGTACTTC. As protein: CATSRDGRLAENVWETQYF.

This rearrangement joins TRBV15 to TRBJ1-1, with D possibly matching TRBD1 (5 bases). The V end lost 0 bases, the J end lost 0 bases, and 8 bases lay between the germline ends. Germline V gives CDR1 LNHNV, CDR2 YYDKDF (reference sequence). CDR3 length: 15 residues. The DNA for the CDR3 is TGTGCCACCAGCAGAGATCAGGGTATGAACACTGAAGCTTTCTTT. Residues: CATSRDQGMNTEAFF.

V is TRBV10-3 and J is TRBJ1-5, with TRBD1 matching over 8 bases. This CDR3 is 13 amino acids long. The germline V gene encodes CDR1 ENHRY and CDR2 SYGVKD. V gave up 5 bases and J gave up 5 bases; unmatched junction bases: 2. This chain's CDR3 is CAISLDRDQPQHF. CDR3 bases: TGTGCCATCAGTTTGGACAGGGATCAGCCCCAGCATTTT.

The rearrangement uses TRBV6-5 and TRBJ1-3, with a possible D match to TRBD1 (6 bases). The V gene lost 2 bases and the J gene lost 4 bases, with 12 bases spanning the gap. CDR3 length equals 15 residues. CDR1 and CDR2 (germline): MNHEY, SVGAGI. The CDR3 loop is CASSYGQGIGNTIYF. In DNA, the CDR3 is TGTGCCAGCAGTTACGGCCAGGGGATAGGAAACACCATATATTTT.

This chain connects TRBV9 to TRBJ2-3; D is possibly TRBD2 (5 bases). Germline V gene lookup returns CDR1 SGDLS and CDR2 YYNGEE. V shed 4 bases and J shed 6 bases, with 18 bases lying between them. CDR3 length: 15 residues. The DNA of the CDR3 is TGTGCCAGCAGCCCCGGCGGGTTAATCCCGGATACGCAGTATTTT. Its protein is CASSPGGLIPDTQYF.

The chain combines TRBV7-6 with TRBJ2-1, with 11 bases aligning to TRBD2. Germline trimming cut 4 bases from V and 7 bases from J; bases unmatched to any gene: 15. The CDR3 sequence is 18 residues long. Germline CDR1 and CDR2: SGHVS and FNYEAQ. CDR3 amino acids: CASSYDVPLAGDRNEQFF. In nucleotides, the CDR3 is TGTGCCAGCAGCTACGATGTCCCACTAGCGGGAGATAGGAATGAGCAGTTCTTC.

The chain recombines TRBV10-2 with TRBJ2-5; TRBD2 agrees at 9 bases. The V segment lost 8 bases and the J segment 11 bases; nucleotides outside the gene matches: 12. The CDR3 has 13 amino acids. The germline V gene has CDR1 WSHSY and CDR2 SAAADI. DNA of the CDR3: TGCGCCAGCGAGTCCCCACGCGGGAGGGGGCAGTACTTC. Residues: CASESPRGRGQYF.

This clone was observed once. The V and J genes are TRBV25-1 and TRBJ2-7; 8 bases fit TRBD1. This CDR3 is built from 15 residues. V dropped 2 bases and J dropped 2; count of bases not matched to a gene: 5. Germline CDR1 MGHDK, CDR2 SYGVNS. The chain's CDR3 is CASSEVLGQAYEQYF. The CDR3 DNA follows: TGTGCCAGCAGTGAAGTTTTGGGACAGGCCTACGAGCAGTACTTC.

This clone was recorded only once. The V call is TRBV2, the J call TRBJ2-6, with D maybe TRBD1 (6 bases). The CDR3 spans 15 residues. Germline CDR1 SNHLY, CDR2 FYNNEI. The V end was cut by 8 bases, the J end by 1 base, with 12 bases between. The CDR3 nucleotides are TGTGCCAGCGTCCTGCAGGGGTCTGGGGCCAACGTCCTGACTTTC. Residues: CASVLQGSGANVLTF.

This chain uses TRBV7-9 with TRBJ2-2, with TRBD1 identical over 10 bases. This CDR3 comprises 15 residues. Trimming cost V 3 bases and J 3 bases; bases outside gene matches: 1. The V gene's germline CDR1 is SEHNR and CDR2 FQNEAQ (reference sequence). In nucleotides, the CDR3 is TGTGCCAGCAGCTTTGACAGGGGGCACACCGGGGAGCTGTTTTTT. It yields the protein CASSFDRGHTGELFF.

The CDR3 bases are TGTGCCAGCAGTAGACGGGAGGGCGGGGAGCTGTTTTTT. Encoded protein: CASSRREGGELFF. The chain employs TRBV2 and TRBJ2-2; TRBD2 matches 8 bases. CDR1 and CDR2 (germline): SNHLY, FYNNEI. The CDR3 is made up of 13 amino acids. Unmatched junction bases numbered 3, after V lost 5 bases and J lost 7 bases.

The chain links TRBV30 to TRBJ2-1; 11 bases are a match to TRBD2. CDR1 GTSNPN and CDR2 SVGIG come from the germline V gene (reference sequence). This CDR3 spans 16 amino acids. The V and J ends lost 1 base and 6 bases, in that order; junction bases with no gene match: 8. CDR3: CAWSAPSGGLVNEQFF. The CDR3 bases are TGTGCCTGGAGTGCCCCTAGCGGGGGGCTCGTCAATGAGCAGTTCTTC. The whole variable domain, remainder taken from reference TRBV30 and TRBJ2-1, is SQTIHQWPATLVQPVGSPLSLECTVEGTSNPNLYWYRQAAGRGLQLLFYSVGIGQISSEVPQNLSASRPQDRQFILSSKKLLLSDSGFYLCAWSAPSGGLVNEQFFGPGTRLTVL.

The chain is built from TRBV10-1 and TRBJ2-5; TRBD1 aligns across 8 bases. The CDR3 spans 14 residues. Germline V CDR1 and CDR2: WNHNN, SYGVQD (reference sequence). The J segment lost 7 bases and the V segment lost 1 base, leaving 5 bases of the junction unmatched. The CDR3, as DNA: TGCGCCAGCAGTGAGTTTGGACAGGGTGCGACCCAGTACTTC. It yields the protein CASSEFGQGATQYF.

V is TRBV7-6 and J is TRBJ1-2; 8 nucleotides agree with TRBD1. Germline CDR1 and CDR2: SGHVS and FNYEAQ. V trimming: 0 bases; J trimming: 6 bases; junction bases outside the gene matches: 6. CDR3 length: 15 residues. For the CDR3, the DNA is TGTGCCAGCAGCTTAGCCCAGACAGGGGAGGATGGCTACACCTTC. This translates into CASSLAQTGEDGYTF.

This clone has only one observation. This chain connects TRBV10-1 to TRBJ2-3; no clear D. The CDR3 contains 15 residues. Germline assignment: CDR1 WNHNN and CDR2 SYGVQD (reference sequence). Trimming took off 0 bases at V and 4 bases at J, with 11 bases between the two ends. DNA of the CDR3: TGCGCCAGCAGTGAGTCCCAGGTCCCAGCAGATACGCAGTATTTT. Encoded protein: CASSESQVPADTQYF.

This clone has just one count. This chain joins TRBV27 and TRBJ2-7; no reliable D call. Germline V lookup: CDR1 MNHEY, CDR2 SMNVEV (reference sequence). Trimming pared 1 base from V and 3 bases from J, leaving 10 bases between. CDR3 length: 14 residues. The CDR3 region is CASSLLGSYYEQYF. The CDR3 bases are TGTGCCAGCAGTTTATTGGGCTCCTACTACGAGCAGTACTTC.

CDR3 coding DNA: TGTGCCAGCAGGCCCCGTGGTTGGGAGGTCGGAGAGCAGTTCTTC. Its protein product is CASRPRGWEVGEQFF. The genes are TRBV6-5 and TRBJ2-1, with D tentatively TRBD2 (6 bases). The V gene lost 6 bases and the J gene lost 10 bases, with 22 bases spanning the gap. The CDR3 runs 15 residues. Germline CDR1 is MNHEY and CDR2 is SVGAGI.

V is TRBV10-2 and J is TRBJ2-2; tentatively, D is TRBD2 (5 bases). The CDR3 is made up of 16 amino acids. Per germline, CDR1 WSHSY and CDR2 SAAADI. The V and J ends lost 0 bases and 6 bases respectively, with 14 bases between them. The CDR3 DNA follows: TGCGCCAGCAGTGAGTCCGTGGGAGTGGTCCCCGGGGAGCTGTTTTTT. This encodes CASSESVGVVPGELFF.

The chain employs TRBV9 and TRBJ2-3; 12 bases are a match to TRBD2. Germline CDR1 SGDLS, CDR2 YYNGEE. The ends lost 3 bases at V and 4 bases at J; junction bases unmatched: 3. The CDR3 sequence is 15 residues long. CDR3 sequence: CASSASGRVADTQYF. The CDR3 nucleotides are TGTGCCAGCAGCGCTAGCGGGAGGGTGGCAGATACGCAGTATTTT.